The present TCR beta chain was sequenced within a study of cytomegalovirus exposure and HLA in healthy donors. The overall study: Counted in an early data release were about 86 million unique TCRs from HLA-typed donors.

Primers for the PCR totalled 60 Vbeta and 13 Jbeta. Libraries were prepared by immunoSEQ multiplex PCR; TCRdb keeps only in-frame clonotypes and omits some of them. The table lists roughly 110,000 clones, around 75% of them singletons. Overall study results and limits: The likely explanation for a cluster of highly shared sequence variants was sequencing artifact. Most TCR sequences were uncommon, yet certain public TCRs appeared in many donors.

This clone was detected only a few times. As yet, its antigen is unknown. The CDR3 totals 16 residues. CDR1 and CDR2 from the germline V gene are SQVTM and ANQGSEA. J gave up 15 bases and V 7 bases, and 24 bases lay outside the gene matches. The material sequenced was PBMCs. V is TRBV29-1 and J is TRBJ2-1; 10 bases align to TRBD1. This TCR came from a woman in her 30s in good health and CMV-seronegative. CDR3 sequence (DNA): TGCAGCGCCGAAAAACAAGGGACAGGGGAATTAGGTACGCGGTTCTTC. Encoded protein: CSAEKQGTGELGTRFF.